This is a list of T cell receptor beta chains from one sample in a study of beta chain features in type 1 diabetes. The method was immunoSEQ multiplex PCR; TCRdb's version includes in-frame clones alone and lacks a portion of them. The sample records 150,000 or so clones, around 10% being singletons. Source material: central memory CD4+ T cells from blood. Every receptor here comes from a man aged 18 to 30 in good health. Each CDR3 is given with its conserved first and last residue. D genes are given only for firm matches. Clone sizes are given selectively: once, few, many, or a class where the clone is expanded.

j_call	v_call	d_call	clone_size	cdr3_nt	cdr3_aa
TRBJ2-1	TRBV6-1	-	few	TGTGCCACGCGATGGGCGATTGGATACAATGAGCAGTTCTTC	CATRWAIGYNEQFF
TRBJ2-5	TRBV20-1	-	-	TGCAGTGCTAAGGAGGGGGAGACCCAGTACTTC	CSAKEGETQYF
TRBJ2-3	TRBV11-3	TRBD2	-	TGTGCCAGCAGCTCCGTCACTAGCGGGGGCCGGCCAGATACGCAGTATTTT	CASSSVTSGGRPDTQYF
TRBJ2-5	TRBV7-7	-	-	TGTGCTAGCAGCTCGTCTAGCGTTCTGGAGACCCAGTACTTC	CASSSSSVLETQYF
TRBJ1-1	TRBV18	TRBD1	-	TGTGCCAGCTCACGCAACCGGGACAGAAATACCTATACTGAAGCTTTCTTT	CASSRNRDRNTYTEAFF
TRBJ2-6	TRBV10-3	-	-	TGTGCCATCAGTCAGGGACCTGGGGCCAACGTCCTGACTTTC	CAISQGPGANVLTF
TRBJ1-2	TRBV9	TRBD1	few	TGTGCCAGCAGCGCTTGGACAGGGGTAGGGAACTATGGCTACACCTTC	CASSAWTGVGNYGYTF
TRBJ2-5	TRBV7-2	-	few	TGTGCCAGCAGCCCCCAAGGCTGGGAGACCCAGTACTTC	CASSPQGWETQYF
TRBJ1-6	TRBV10-3	-	-	TGTGCCATCAGTGCGGCAGCGGGGTCACCCCTCCACTTT	CAISAAAGSPLHF
TRBJ2-7	TRBV29-1	-	few	TGCAGCGTTGAGATTGGGGGTTCTGGCGAGCAGTACTTC	CSVEIGGSGEQYF
TRBJ2-2	TRBV7-2	TRBD2	few	TGTGCCAGCAGGGTGGAGTGGCTAGCGGGAAACGACACCGGGGAGCTGTTTTTT	CASRVEWLAGNDTGELFF
TRBJ2-5	TRBV7-2	TRBD1	-	TGTGCCAGCAGCTTATCCCGGACAGGGGAACAAGAGACCCAGTACTTC	CASSLSRTGEQETQYF
TRBJ2-5	TRBV7-9	-	-	TGCGCCAGCAGCCATCAGCGGGACACGGAGACCCAGTACTTC	CASSHQRDTETQYF
TRBJ2-3	TRBV25-1	TRBD2	-	TGTGCCAGCAGTGACGGAGCGGGAGTAATGGTGGGTACAGATACGCAGTATTTT	CASSDGAGVMVGTDTQYF
TRBJ1-2	TRBV5-5	-	-	TGTGCCAGCAGCTTTTACAGGGACTATGGCTACACCTTC	CASSFYRDYGYTF
TRBJ2-1	TRBV4-2	-	few	TGTGCCAGCAGCCCTTTGGGGGGTTACAATGAGCAGTTCTTC	CASSPLGGYNEQFF
TRBJ2-7	TRBV29-1	TRBD1	few	TGCAGCGTCACACGCGGGACAGGGGGCGACGAGCAGTACTTC	CSVTRGTGGDEQYF
TRBJ2-1	TRBV14	-	many	TGTGCCAGCAGCCGTGGGAACTCCTACAATGAGCAGTTCTTC	CASSRGNSYNEQFF
TRBJ1-5	TRBV5-1	-	few	TGCGCCAGCAGCTTTACTGGGGATAGCAATCAGCCCCAGCATTTT	CASSFTGDSNQPQHF
TRBJ2-7	TRBV10-3	TRBD1	many	TGTGCCATCAGTGAAGGACAGGGAGACTTCTACGAGCAGTACTTC	CAISEGQGDFYEQYF
TRBJ1-5	TRBV6-5	-	-	TGTGCCAGCAGTTACTCTACCTACCAGCCCCAGCATTTT	CASSYSTYQPQHF
TRBJ2-7	TRBV19	-	few	TGTGCCAGTAGTTCAACCGACAGGTCCTACGAGCAGTACTTC	CASSSTDRSYEQYF
TRBJ1-5	TRBV15	-	few	TGTGCCACCAGCAACCAAGGCAGGGCCAATCAGCCCCAGCATTTT	CATSNQGRANQPQHF
TRBJ2-3	TRBV27	TRBD2	-	TGTGCCAGCAGTTTCCGCGGGAGAAGCTCAGATACGCAGTATTTT	CASSFRGRSSDTQYF
TRBJ1-5	TRBV4-1	TRBD1	few	TGCGCCAGCAGCCAGGGAACAGGGGGGTTTCAGCCCCAGCATTTT	CASSQGTGGFQPQHF
TRBJ1-5	TRBV28	TRBD1	few	TGTGCCAGCAGACAGGGGTTCAATCAGCCCCAGCATTTT	CASRQGFNQPQHF
TRBJ2-1	TRBV28	-	few	TGTGCCAGCAGTTTAGCGGTAAACTCCTACAATGAGCAGTTCTTC	CASSLAVNSYNEQFF
TRBJ2-5	TRBV11-2	TRBD2	few	TGTGCCAGCAGCCTCCTAATTGCGGGAGGGCAAGAGACCCAGTACTTC	CASSLLIAGGQETQYF
TRBJ1-4	TRBV4-2	-	few	TGTGCCAGCACCAAGGAATCAACTAATGAAAAACTGTTTTTT	CASTKESTNEKLFF
TRBJ2-5	TRBV5-1	TRBD1	-	TGCGCCAGCAGCCGAGCAAACAGGGGAATCACAGAGACCCAGTACTTC	CASSRANRGITETQYF
TRBJ2-7	TRBV21-1	-	-	TGTGCCAGCAGCAAACTAGCGGGAGGGTCCTACGAGCAGTACTTC	CASSKLAGGSYEQYF
TRBJ2-3	TRBV6-1	TRBD1	few	TGTGCCAGCAGGTTACGACAGGGGATCACAGATACGCAGTATTTT	CASRLRQGITDTQYF
TRBJ1-2	TRBV29-1	-	many	TGCAGCGACCAGACAGGAGGGGACTATGGCTACACCTTC	CSDQTGGDYGYTF
TRBJ2-7	TRBV6-5	-	-	TGTGCCAGCAGTTCAACCTACGAGCAGTACTTC	CASSSTYEQYF
TRBJ2-3	TRBV4-3	TRBD2	-	TGCGCCAGCAGCCGGGCGACTAGCGGCTCTGTCCCAGATACGCAGTATTTT	CASSRATSGSVPDTQYF
TRBJ2-7	TRBV7-2	-	-	TGTGCCAGCAGCTTAGTTAGGGGAAAGGGTTCCTACGAGCAGTACTTC	CASSLVRGKGSYEQYF
TRBJ1-1	TRBV6-1	-	few	TGTGCCAGCAGTGATGGTCGGGGGGCAAGGGCTGAAGCTTTCTTT	CASSDGRGARAEAFF
TRBJ1-1	TRBV4-3	-	-	TGCGCCAGCAGCCAAGAATGGGGTGTAACTGAAGCTTTCTTT	CASSQEWGVTEAFF
TRBJ1-2	TRBV9	TRBD1	-	TGTGCCAGCAGCGTAGGAGGGGGACAGGGATCGGGCGGCTACACCTTC	CASSVGGGQGSGGYTF
TRBJ1-5	TRBV6-5	-	-	TGTGCCAGCAGTTGGAGGGGGAGTGATCAGCCCCAGCATTTT	CASSWRGSDQPQHF
TRBJ1-1	TRBV18	-	few	TGTGCCAGCTCACGGCAGGGGACCAACACTGAAGCTTTCTTT	CASSRQGTNTEAFF
TRBJ2-7	TRBV2	-	-	TGTGCCAGTCCCAAGGACAGCTCCTACGAGCAGTACTTC	CASPKDSSYEQYF
TRBJ2-7	TRBV29-1	TRBD1	many	TGCAGCGTTGAAGATCAGGGGGACGAGCAGTACTTC	CSVEDQGDEQYF
TRBJ2-1	TRBV27	-	few	TGTGCCAGCAGTTTAGCCAGCGCGAGTAAAAATGAGCAGTTCTTC	CASSLASASKNEQFF
TRBJ2-7	TRBV6-1	-	few	TGTGCCAGCAGTCTCAGGGAGGGGGGGCTTTACGAGCAGTACTTC	CASSLREGGLYEQYF
TRBJ2-1	TRBV4-2	-	few	TGTGCCAGCAGCCAAGAAACAGGGATCAATGAGCAGTTCTTC	CASSQETGINEQFF
TRBJ2-1	TRBV4-1	-	-	TGCGCCAGCAGAGCGCGTACGCCAGCCTTTGGAGCGGAGGAGCAGTTCTTC	CASRARTPAFGAEEQFF
TRBJ2-5	TRBV15	-	few	TGTGCCACCAGGCCGTTCGGGATTCCCCGGGGAGAGACCCAGTACTTC	CATRPFGIPRGETQYF
TRBJ2-7	TRBV4-2	-	-	TGTGCCAGCAGCCAAGCGTCGGCGGGCCTAAGCTCCTACGAGCAGTACTTC	CASSQASAGLSSYEQYF
TRBJ2-7	TRBV4-2	TRBD2	few	TGTGCCAGCAGCCAAGGGACTAGCGGGAGTTATCGCGGGTCCTACGAGCAGTACTTC	CASSQGTSGSYRGSYEQYF
TRBJ1-4	TRBV4-3	-	few	TGCGCCAGCAGCCAAGAAGACAGAATTAATGAAAAACTGTTTTTT	CASSQEDRINEKLFF
TRBJ1-5	TRBV18	-	-	TGTGCCAGCTCAGCGACAGATAATCAGCCCCAGCATTTT	CASSATDNQPQHF
TRBJ2-5	TRBV5-1	-	-	TGCGCCAGCAGCTTGGAAGGGACTCTCCAAGAGACCCAGTACTTC	CASSLEGTLQETQYF